This T cell receptor beta chain was documented in a study of CD8+ T cells in alopecia areata. Extracted from the samples, RNA was reverse transcribed into cDNA to serve as the sequencing template. The protocol was immunoSEQ multiplex PCR, while the TCRdb copy is restricted to in-frame clones and leaves out a portion. The sample carries some 200,000 clones, about 60% recorded once. Of note for this clone: Its specificity is unknown.

Looked up from germline, CDR1 is MGHRA and CDR2 is YSYEKL. The ends were cut back, 0 bases at V and 0 bases at J, with 9 bases in the middle. This CDR3 contains 16 residues. The treatment was: oral pan-JAK inhibitor, 5-10 mg twice daily. Collected material from alopecia areata patients comprised lesional scalp punch biopsies and peripheral blood. General study points: Administration of tofacitinib significantly diminished scalp clonality and expanded CD8+ clones within the top 100. Affected lesional scalp, above all in alopecia totalis/universalis, was more clonal than normal scalp. Resident alphabeta T cells of normal skin are also sequenced in scalp samples.

The gene calls are TRBV4-1 and TRBJ1-5; the D is unclear. This specimen consisted of CD8+ T cells sorted from blood, obtained at week 24, from a patient treated with tofacitinib. This clonotype was obtained from a human donor with alopecia areata. The CDR3 coding sequence is TGCGCCAGCAGCCAAGAGTTAGCCGTTAGCAATCAGCCCCAGCATTTT. Translation gives CASSQELAVSNQPQHF.